The subject of this entry is one T cell receptor beta chain. This record comes from a study of blood T cell repertoires in COVID-19. From germline, CDR1 is KGHSH and CDR2 LQKENI. The CDR3 loop spans 15 amino acids. With 4 bases clipped from V and 4 bases from J, the junction kept 5 bases outside the gene matches. Produced via immunoSEQ multiplex PCR; TCRdb's table is partial and in-frame only. Among hundreds of thousands of clones, about 85% were seen once, and the ten largest hold approximately 0.7%. This clonotype was sampled from a man aged 35-49 years with acute or convalescent COVID-19. V usage is TRBV18 and J usage is TRBJ2-1; 9 bases map to TRBD2. The sample consisted of peripheral blood. Here the CDR3 DNA reads TGTGCCAGCTCACAAATAGCGGGAGAGTACAATGAGCAGTTCTTC. This translates into CASSQIAGEYNEQFF. Combining the CDR3 with reference TRBV18 and TRBJ2-1 gives the whole variable domain NAGVMQNPRHLVRRRGQEARLRCSPMKGHSHVYWYRQLPEEGLKFMVYLQKENIIDESGMPKERFSAEFPKEGPSILRIQQVVRGDSAAYFCASSQIAGEYNEQFFGPGTRLTVL.